This T cell receptor (beta chain) was sequenced for a study of blood T cell repertoires in COVID-19. About the study: Acute-phase and convalescent COVID-19 samples originated in the United States, Italy and Spain. Sources were T cells, B-cell-depleted T cells, or PBMCs; the material itself was cDNA or gDNA.

This CDR3 has 11 residues. V lost 10 bases and J 7 bases, leaving 13 bases between the germline ends. Germline CDR1 MNHEY, CDR2 SVGAGI. Authors' processing steps: Reference gene primer amplification yielded estimated nucleated cell counts. Clones were sequenced by immunoSEQ multiplex PCR, and TCRdb holds only the in-frame ones, with some missing. Clone size and the V and J calls come from that table; the DNA yielded D and trimming. The sample has tens of thousands of clones; around 92% are singletons. This clonotype was sampled from a human donor in a cohort sampled during active COVID-19. The J gene is TRBJ1-2, the V gene TRBV6-5; D is perhaps TRBD1 (5 bases). Sequencing was performed on peripheral blood. CDR3 amino acids: CATQGAIGYTF. The CDR3 nucleotides are TGTGCCACCCAGGGTGCAATTGGCTACACCTTC.